The clone carrying this TCR beta chain was seen a few times. As yet, its antigen is unknown. The CDR3 has 15 amino acids. CDR1 LGHNA and CDR2 YSLEER come from the germline V gene. The V end was cut by 1 base, the J end by 7 bases, with 11 bases between. TCRdb processed the RT-PCR reads anew with MiXCR; each CDR3 protein has one entry. The top ten hold 5.5% to 8% of the sample, which has approximately 700,000 distinct CDR3 sequences, approximately 15% seen once. This sample was included in a study of response to subunit inactivated influenza vaccine. General study points: Authors suggested that a seasonal influenza vaccination recruits few new T cells each time.

The rearrangement joins TRBV4-3 to TRBJ1-6, with D unresolved. The input for sequencing was PBMCs from blood, taken 14 to 15 days before vaccination. This TCR was sampled from a man aged 45 to 65 who received an inactivated influenza vaccine. Here the CDR3 DNA reads TGCGCCAGCAGCCAAGTGAGGTCTTGGAATTCACCCCTCCACTTT. It is translated as CASSQVRSWNSPLHF.